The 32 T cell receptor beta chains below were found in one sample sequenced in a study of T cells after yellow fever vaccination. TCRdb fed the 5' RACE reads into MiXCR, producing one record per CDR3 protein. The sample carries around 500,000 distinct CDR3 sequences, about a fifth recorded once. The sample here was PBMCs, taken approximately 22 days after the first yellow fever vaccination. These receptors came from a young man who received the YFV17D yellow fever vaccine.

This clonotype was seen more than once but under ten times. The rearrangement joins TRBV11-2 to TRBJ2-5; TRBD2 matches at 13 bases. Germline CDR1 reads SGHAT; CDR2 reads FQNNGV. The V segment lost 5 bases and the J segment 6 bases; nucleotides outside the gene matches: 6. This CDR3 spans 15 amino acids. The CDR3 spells CASSILAGGLQTQYF. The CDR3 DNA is TGTGCCAGCAGCATACTAGCGGGGGGGCTTCAGACCCAGTACTTC.

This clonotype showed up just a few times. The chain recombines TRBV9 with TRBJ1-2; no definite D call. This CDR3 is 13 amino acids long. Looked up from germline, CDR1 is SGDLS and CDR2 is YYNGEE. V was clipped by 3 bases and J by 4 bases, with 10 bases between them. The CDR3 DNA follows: TGTGCCAGCAGCGCCTTAGAGGGCTATGGCTACACCTTC. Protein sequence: CASSALEGYGYTF.

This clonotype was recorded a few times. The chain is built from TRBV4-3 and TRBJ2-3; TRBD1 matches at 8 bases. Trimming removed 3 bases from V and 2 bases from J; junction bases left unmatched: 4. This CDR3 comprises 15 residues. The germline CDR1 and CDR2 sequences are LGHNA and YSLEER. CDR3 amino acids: CASSHGDRYTDTQYF. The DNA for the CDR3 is TGCGCCAGCAGCCACGGGGACAGGTACACAGATACGCAGTATTTT.

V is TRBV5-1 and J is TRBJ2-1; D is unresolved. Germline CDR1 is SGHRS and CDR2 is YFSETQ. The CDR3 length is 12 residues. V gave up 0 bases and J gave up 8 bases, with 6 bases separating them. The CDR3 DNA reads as TGCGCCAGCAGCTTGGATGTGCATGAGCAGTTCTTC. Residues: CASSLDVHEQFF.

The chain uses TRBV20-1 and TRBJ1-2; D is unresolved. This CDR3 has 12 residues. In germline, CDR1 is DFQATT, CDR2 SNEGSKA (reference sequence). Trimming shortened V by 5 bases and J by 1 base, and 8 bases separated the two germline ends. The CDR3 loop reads CSAQPGNYGYTF. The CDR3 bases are TGCAGTGCTCAGCCCGGTAACTATGGCTACACCTTC.

The CDR3 region has the DNA TGTGCCAGCAGCCCAACAAAGAACACTGAAGCTTTCTTT. Its translation: CASSPTKNTEAFF. The chain recombines TRBV7-2 with TRBJ1-1; no firm D call. There are 13 residues in the CDR3. Germline CDR1 reads SGHTA; CDR2 reads FQGNSA. The V and J ends lost 5 bases and 1 base respectively, with 8 bases between them.

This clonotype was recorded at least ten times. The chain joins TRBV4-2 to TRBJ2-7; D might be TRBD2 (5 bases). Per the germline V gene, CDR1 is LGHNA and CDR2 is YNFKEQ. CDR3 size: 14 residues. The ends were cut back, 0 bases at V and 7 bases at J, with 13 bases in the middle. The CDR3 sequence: CASSQEGIAREQYF. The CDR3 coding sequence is TGTGCCAGCAGCCAAGAAGGGATAGCGCGAGAGCAGTACTTC.

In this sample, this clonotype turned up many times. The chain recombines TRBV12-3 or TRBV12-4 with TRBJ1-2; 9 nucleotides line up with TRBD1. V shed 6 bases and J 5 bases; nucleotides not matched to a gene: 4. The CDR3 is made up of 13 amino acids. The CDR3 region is CASSAGQGYGYTF. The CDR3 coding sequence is TGTGCCAGCAGCGCGGGACAGGGTTATGGCTACACCTTC.

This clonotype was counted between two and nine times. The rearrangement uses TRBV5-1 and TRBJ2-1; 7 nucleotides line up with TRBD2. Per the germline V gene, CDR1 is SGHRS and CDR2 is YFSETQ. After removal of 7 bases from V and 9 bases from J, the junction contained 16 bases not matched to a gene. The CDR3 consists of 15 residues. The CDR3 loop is CASAGVGGSLSEQFF. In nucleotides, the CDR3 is TGCGCCAGCGCCGGGGTGGGAGGGAGTTTGAGTGAGCAGTTCTTC. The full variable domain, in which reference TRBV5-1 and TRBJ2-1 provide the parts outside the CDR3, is KAGVTQTPRYLIKTRGQQVTLSCSPISGHRSVSWYQQTPGQGLQFLFEYFSETQRNKGNFPGRFSGRQFSNSRSEMNVSTLELGDSALYLCASAGVGGSLSEQFFGPGTRLTVL.

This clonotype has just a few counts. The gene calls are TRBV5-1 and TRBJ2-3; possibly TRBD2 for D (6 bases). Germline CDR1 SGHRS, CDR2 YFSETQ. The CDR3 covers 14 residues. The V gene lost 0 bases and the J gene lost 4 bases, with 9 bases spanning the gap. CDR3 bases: TGCGCCAGCAGCTTGGCCAGGGAGGCAGATACGCAGTATTTT. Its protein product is CASSLAREADTQYF.

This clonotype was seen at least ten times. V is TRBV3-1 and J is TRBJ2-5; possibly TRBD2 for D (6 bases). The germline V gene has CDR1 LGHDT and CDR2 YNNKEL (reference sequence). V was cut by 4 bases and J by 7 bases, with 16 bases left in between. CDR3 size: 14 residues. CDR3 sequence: CASSPGTDGRTQYF. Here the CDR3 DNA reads TGTGCCAGCAGCCCCGGGACTGACGGGAGGACCCAGTACTTC.

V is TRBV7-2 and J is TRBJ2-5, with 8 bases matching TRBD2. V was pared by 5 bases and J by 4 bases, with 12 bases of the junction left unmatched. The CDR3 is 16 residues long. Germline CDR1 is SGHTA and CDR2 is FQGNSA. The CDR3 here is CASSPGGAGVGETQYF. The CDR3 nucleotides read TGTGCCAGCAGCCCCGGGGGAGCGGGGGTCGGAGAGACCCAGTACTTC.

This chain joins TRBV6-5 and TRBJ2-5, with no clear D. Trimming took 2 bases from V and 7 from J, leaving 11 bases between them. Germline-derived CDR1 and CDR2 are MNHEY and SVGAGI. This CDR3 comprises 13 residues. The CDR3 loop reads CASSYGSPGTQYF. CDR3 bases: TGTGCCAGCAGTTACGGGTCTCCGGGGACCCAGTACTTC.

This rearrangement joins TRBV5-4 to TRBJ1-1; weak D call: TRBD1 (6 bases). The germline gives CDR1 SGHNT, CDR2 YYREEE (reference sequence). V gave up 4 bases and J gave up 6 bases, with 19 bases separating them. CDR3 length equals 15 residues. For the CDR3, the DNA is TGTGCCAGCAGCCCCTCTAGGGGGGCGAATTCTGAAGCTTTCTTT. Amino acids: CASSPSRGANSEAFF.

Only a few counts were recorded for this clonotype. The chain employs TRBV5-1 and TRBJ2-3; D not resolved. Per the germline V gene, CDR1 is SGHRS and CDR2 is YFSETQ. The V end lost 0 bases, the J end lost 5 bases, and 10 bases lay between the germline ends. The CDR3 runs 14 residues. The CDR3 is CASSLDLVVDTQYF. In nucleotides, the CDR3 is TGCGCCAGCAGCTTGGATCTGGTTGTAGATACGCAGTATTTT.

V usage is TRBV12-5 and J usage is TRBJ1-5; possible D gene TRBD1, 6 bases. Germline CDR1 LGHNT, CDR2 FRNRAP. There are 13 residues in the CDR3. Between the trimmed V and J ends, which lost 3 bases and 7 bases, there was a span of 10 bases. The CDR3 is CASGFPGDQPQHF. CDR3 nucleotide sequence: TGTGCTAGTGGTTTCCCAGGGGACCAGCCCCAGCATTTT.

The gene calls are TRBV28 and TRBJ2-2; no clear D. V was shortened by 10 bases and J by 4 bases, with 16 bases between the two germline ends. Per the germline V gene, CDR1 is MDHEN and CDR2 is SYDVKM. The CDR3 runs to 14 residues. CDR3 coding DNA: TGTGCCACCGCTGGACGGCTACTCACCGGGGAGCTGTTTTTT. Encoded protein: CATAGRLLTGELFF.

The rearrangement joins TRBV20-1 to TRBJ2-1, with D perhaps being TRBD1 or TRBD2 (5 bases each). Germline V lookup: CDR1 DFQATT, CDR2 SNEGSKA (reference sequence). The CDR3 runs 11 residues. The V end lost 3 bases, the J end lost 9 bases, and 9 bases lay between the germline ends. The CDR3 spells CSASGAVEQFF. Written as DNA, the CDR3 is TGCAGTGCTAGCGGGGCTGTTGAGCAGTTCTTC.

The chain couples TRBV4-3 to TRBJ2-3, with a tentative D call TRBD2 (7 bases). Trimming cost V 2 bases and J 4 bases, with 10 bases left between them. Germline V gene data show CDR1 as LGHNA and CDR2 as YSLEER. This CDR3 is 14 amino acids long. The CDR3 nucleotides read TGCGCCAGCAGCCAACCGGGGGGCGCAGATACGCAGTATTTT. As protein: CASSQPGGADTQYF.

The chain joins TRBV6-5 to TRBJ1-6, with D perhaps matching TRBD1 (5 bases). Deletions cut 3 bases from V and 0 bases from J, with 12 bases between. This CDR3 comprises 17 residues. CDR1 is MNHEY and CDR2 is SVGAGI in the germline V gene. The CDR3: CASSYGTASSYNSPLHF. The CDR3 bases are TGTGCCAGCAGTTATGGGACCGCCAGCTCCTATAATTCACCCCTCCACTTT.

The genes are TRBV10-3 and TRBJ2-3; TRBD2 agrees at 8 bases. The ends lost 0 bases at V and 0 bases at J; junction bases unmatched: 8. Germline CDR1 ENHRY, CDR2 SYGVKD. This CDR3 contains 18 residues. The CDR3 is CAISESTSGSASTDTQYF. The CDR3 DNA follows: TGTGCCATCAGTGAGTCGACGAGCGGGAGCGCTAGCACAGATACGCAGTATTTT.

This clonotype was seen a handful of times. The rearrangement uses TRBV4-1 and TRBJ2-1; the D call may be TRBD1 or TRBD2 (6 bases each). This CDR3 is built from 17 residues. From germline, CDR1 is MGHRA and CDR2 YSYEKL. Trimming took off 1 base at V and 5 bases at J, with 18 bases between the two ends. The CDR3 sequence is CASSQGGGPFYNNEQFF. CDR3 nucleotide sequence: TGCGCCAGCAGCCAAGGTGGGGGGCCATTCTATAACAATGAGCAGTTCTTC.

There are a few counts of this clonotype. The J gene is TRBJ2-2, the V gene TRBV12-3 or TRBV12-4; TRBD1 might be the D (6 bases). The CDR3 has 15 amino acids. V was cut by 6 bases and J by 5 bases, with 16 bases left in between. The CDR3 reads CASRTRQAGTGELFF. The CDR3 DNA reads TGTGCCAGCAGGACCCGACAGGCTGGGACCGGGGAGCTGTTTTTT.

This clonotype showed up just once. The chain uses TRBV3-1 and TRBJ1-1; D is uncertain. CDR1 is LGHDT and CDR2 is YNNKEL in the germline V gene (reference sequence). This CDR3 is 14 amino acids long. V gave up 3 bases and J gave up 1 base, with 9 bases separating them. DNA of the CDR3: TGTGCCAGCAGCCACAAGACGGCGAACACTGAAGCTTTCTTT. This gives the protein CASSHKTANTEAFF.

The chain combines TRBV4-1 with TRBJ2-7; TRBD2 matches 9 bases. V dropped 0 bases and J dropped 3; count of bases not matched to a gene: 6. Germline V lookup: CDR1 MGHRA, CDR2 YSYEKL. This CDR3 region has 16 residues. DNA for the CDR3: TGCGCCAGCAGCCAAGAAAAAGCGGGGGGCCTCTACGAGCAGTACGTC. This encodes CASSQEKAGGLYEQYV.

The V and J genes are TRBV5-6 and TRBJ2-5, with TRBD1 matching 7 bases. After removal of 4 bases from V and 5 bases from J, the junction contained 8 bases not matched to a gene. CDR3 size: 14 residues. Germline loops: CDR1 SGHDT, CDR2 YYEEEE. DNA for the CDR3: TGTGCCAGCAGCCACGACAGGGCTTGGGAGACCCAGTACTTC. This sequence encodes CASSHDRAWETQYF.

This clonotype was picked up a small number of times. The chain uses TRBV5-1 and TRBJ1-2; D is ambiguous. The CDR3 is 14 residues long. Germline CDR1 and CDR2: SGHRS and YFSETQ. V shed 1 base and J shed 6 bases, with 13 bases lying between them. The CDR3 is CASSLPGPWDGYTF. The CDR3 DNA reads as TGCGCCAGCAGCTTGCCCGGGCCCTGGGATGGCTACACCTTC.

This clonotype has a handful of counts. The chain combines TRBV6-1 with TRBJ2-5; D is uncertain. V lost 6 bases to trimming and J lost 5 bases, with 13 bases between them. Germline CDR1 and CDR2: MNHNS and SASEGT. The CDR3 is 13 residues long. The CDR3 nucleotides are TGTGCCAGCAGGCCGGGTCCTCCGGAGACCCAGTACTTC. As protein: CASRPGPPETQYF.

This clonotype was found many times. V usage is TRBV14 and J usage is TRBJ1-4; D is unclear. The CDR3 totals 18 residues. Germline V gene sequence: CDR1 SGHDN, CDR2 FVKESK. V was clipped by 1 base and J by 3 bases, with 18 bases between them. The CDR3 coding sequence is TGTGCCAGCAGCCAAGGAGTTGGCAAGGGAATGGCTAATGAAAAACTGTTTTTT. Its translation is CASSQGVGKGMANEKLFF.

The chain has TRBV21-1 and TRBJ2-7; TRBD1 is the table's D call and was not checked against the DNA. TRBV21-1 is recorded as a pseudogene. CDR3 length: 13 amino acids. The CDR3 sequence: CASSKATGQEQYV. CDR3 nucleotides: TGTGCCAGCAGCAAAGCGACAGGGCAAGAGCAGTACGTC.

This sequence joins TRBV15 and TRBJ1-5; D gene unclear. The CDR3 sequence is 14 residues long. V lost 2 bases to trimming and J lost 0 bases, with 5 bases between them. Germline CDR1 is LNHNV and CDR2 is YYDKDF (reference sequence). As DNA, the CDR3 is TGTGCCACCAGCAGAAGCACTAGCAATCAGCCCCAGCATTTT. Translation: CATSRSTSNQPQHF.

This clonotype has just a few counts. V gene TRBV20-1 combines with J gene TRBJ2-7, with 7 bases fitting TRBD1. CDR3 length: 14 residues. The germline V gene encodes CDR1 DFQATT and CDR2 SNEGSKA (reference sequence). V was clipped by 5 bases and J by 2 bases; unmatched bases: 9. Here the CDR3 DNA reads TGCAGTGCTCGCAGAGGGGGCCCTACCTACGAGCAGTACGTC. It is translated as CSARRGGPTYEQYV.